The 10 T cell receptor beta chains in this list originate from one sample, sequenced in a study of persistence of HIV-infected CD4 T cells. Nonspecific anti-CD3/anti-CD28 bead stimulation represents the broad CD4+ T cell repertoire. Responding CD4+ T cells were sorted by upregulation of both CD40 ligand and CD69. No antigen is known for these receptors. The immunoSEQ assay was version 4, run in survey mode. Sequencing used immunoSEQ multiplex PCR; TCRdb keeps in-frame clones, though not all of them. The sample comprises tens of thousands of clones, about nine tenths of which are singletons, and about 1.3% rests with the top ten. Sequences were derived from CD4+ T cells sorted from PBMCs after roughly 18-hour stimulation, sampled from a patient who received antiretroviral therapy. These receptors were obtained from an adult man with HIV who was CMV-seropositive.

The rearrangement uses TRBV5-1 and TRBJ2-1; perhaps TRBD1 as D (6 bases). Germline V CDR1 and CDR2: SGHRS, YFSETQ. Trimming took 5 bases from V and 5 from J, leaving 14 bases between them. This CDR3 comprises 14 residues. DNA of the CDR3: TGCGCCAGCAGTTTTACCGGGACAAACAATGAGCAGTTCTTC. Its protein product is CASSFTGTNNEQFF. The variable domain in full, with the rest retrieved from reference TRBV5-1 and TRBJ2-1, is KAGVTQTPRYLIKTRGQQVTLSCSPISGHRSVSWYQQTPGQGLQFLFEYFSETQRNKGNFPGRFSGRQFSNSRSEMNVSTLELGDSALYLCASSFTGTNNEQFFGPGTRLTVL.

This chain links TRBV5-1 with TRBJ2-6; no clear D. With 0 bases removed from V and 0 bases from J, the gap between germline ends came to 7 bases. In germline, CDR1 is SGHRS, CDR2 YFSETQ. This CDR3 contains 16 residues. This chain's CDR3 is CASSLEPISGANVLTF. Written as DNA, the CDR3 is TGCGCCAGCAGCTTGGAGCCCATCTCTGGGGCCAACGTCCTGACTTTC.

This clone was recorded a few times. V and J are TRBV6-5 and TRBJ1-1; 8 nucleotides line up with TRBD1. This CDR3 contains 15 residues. Germline V CDR1 and CDR2: MNHEY, SVGAGI. The junction had 9 bases not matched to a gene; V was cut back by 5 bases and J by 4 bases. Written as DNA, the CDR3 is TGTGCCAGCAGTCCCGTAAGGACAGGGAGCACTGAAGCTTTCTTT. The encoded protein is CASSPVRTGSTEAFF.

The chain links TRBV10-3 to TRBJ1-2; 8 bases fit TRBD1. Per the germline V gene, CDR1 is ENHRY and CDR2 is SYGVKD. CDR3 length equals 13 residues. J was trimmed by 6 bases and V by 9 bases; bases with no gene match: 9. The CDR3: CAIAPQTGDGYTF. CDR3 in DNA: TGTGCCATAGCACCACAGACAGGGGATGGCTACACCTTC.

This chain links TRBV27 with TRBJ2-3; the D is unclear. CDR1 is MNHEY and CDR2 is SMNVEV in the germline V gene (reference sequence). Trimming left V 2 bases short and J 0 bases short, with 12 bases between. The CDR3 sequence is 16 residues long. CDR3 sequence: CASSLGRGPSTDTQYF. The CDR3 region has the DNA TGTGCCAGCAGTTTAGGCCGCGGCCCGAGCACAGATACGCAGTATTTT.

V is TRBV3-1 (or the pseudogene TRBV3-2) and J is TRBJ1-4; 10 bases are a match to TRBD1. Unmatched junction bases numbered 6, after V lost 6 bases and J lost 11 bases. Per the germline V gene, CDR1 is LGHDT and CDR2 is YNNKEL (reference sequence). The CDR3 contains 13 residues. The DNA for the CDR3 is TGTGCCAGCAGTGTGGACAGGGGGAATAAACTGTTTTTT. As protein: CASSVDRGNKLFF.

The J gene is TRBJ1-1, the V gene TRBV30; D unclear. V gave up 2 bases and J gave up 2 bases, with 3 bases separating them. The CDR3 has 11 amino acids. Germline CDR1 reads GTSNPN; CDR2 reads SVGIG (reference sequence). As DNA, the CDR3 is TGTGCCTGGAGTATCAACACTGAAGCTTTCTTT. Protein product: CAWSINTEAFF. The whole variable domain, filled in from reference TRBV30 and TRBJ1-1, reads SQTIHQWPATLVQPVGSPLSLECTVEGTSNPNLYWYRQAAGRGLQLLFYSVGIGQISSEVPQNLSASRPQDRQFILSSKKLLLSDSGFYLCAWSINTEAFFGQGTRLTVV.

This sequence joins TRBV5-1 and TRBJ2-7, with D perhaps assigned TRBD1 or TRBD2 (5 bases each). The CDR3 contains 14 residues. Trimming shortened V by 3 bases and J by 3 bases, and 13 bases separated the two germline ends. Germline lookup yields CDR1 SGHRS and CDR2 YFSETQ. The CDR3 protein is CASSSGPENYEQYF. The CDR3, as DNA: TGCGCCAGCAGCTCGGGACCGGAGAACTACGAGCAGTACTTC. Drawing the rest from reference TRBV5-1 and TRBJ2-7, the complete variable domain is KAGVTQTPRYLIKTRGQQVTLSCSPISGHRSVSWYQQTPGQGLQFLFEYFSETQRNKGNFPGRFSGRQFSNSRSEMNVSTLELGDSALYLCASSSGPENYEQYFGPGTRLTVT.

V and J are TRBV18 and TRBJ1-2, with a possible D match to TRBD1 (6 bases). V was pared by 6 bases and J by 8 bases, with 19 bases between. This CDR3 region has 14 residues. From germline, CDR1 is KGHSH and CDR2 LQKENI. Here the CDR3 reads CASSQSGGSGGYTF. CDR3 coding DNA: TGTGCCAGCTCCCAAAGTGGGGGCTCCGGGGGCTACACCTTC.

CDR3 nucleotides: TGTGCCATCAGTGAGAGGACAGGGAGGAGTGAAGCTTTCTTT. Translation: CAISERTGRSEAFF. The chain employs TRBV10-3 and TRBJ1-1, with 8 bases identical to TRBD1. CDR1 ENHRY and CDR2 SYGVKD come from the germline V gene. The CDR3 covers 14 residues. V lost 2 bases and J lost 7; bases outside the gene matches: 6.